This TCR beta chain is drawn from a study of T-cell memory formation after mild COVID-19. TCRdb reanalysed the 5' RACE reads using MiXCR and keeps one entry per CDR3 protein. Here the sample spans about 400,000 distinct CDR3 sequences, 15% to 20% being singletons. Notes on the study in general: Among contracting clones, CD4+ were mainly CM/EM and CD8+ enriched in EMRA.

V lost 2 bases, J lost 6 bases, and 6 bases stayed unmatched. CDR3 length: 16 amino acids. Germline lookup yields CDR1 MNHNY and CDR2 SVGAGI (reference sequence). Notes on this clonotype: Its antigen remains unidentified.

The V gene is TRBV6-6, the J gene TRBJ2-3; the match to TRBD2 covers 12 bases. Sequenced input: PBMCs or a T cell subset sorted from them (not recorded which). The origin of this receptor is a man aged 18 to 30 who had mild COVID-19 (a few samples of this study predate the infection). Cell type and time point are not known. The CDR3 DNA reads as TGTGCCAGCAGTTACGAAGCTAGCGGGGGGGTCGATACGCAGTATTTT. This codes for CASSYEASGGVDTQYF.